This T cell receptor beta chain is from a study of identical twins. Broader study findings: Beta clonotypes that were abundant in cord blood contained fewer insertions, a pattern absent from memory repertoires. Researchers reported weaker excess twin sharing in beta out-of-frame sequences. Low generation-probability sequences were in excess among twin-shared out-of-frame alpha sequences.

This clonotype was counted between two and nine times. The antigen remains undetermined. V lost 5 bases and J lost 0, with 7 bases in between. The germline CDR1 and CDR2 sequences are SEHNR and FQNEAQ (reference sequence). The CDR3 totals 13 residues. TCRdb used MiXCR to reprocess the 5' RACE reads, holding one entry per CDR3 protein. This table holds hundreds of thousands of distinct CDR3 sequences, roughly 8% found once. The same specimen was also included in a second study, on yellow fever vaccine responses in identical twins.

This chain connects TRBV7-9 to TRBJ1-1; D unclear. Sequenced input: PBMCs. The TCR was taken from a woman aged 18-30 years in good health. CDR3 protein: CASSVQLNTEAFF. In DNA form, the CDR3 reads TGTGCCAGCAGCGTACAACTGAACACTGAAGCTTTCTTT.